The clone carrying this T cell receptor (beta chain) was detected only once. Some clones are missing from TCRdb's copy, which holds only in-frame ones; the method was immunoSEQ multiplex PCR. The data contain roughly 230,000 clones, roughly 80% of them seen just once; the ten biggest clones take up 7.5% to 9%. These data come from a study of blood T cell repertoires in COVID-19. The CDR3 sequence is 15 residues long. The ends lost 0 bases at V and 3 bases at J; junction bases unmatched: 4. In germline, CDR1 is SGHRS, CDR2 YFSETQ. The sample was peripheral blood. The sequence derives from an elderly woman with acute or convalescent COVID-19. The rearrangement links TRBV5-1 to TRBJ2-3, with 7 bases lining up with TRBD2. As DNA, the CDR3 is TGCGCCAGCAGCTTGGCCGGGACTACTACAGATACGCAGTATTTT. Translated: CASSLAGTTTDTQYF.